This T cell receptor (beta chain) emerged from a study of blood T cell repertoires in COVID-19. Participant ages covered about 18 to 89 years across 24 US areas. Before being deemed recovered, Cohort 3 donors had two negative PCRs, clearance, or symptom resolution. As handled by the study authors: How many nucleated cells were present was estimated from reference gene primer amplification. TCRdb's table, derived via immunoSEQ multiplex PCR, lists solely in-frame clones and lacks some. V and J calls and clone size are given by that table; D and trimming were obtained from the DNA. The sample lists 190,000 or so clones; just under 90% were seen once. CDR1 is SGHNT, CDR2 YYREEE, per germline (reference sequence). The CDR3 consists of 14 residues. After removal of 4 bases from V and 1 base from J, the junction contained 4 bases not matched to a gene.

This clonotype was obtained from a man in his thirties or forties who had recovered from COVID-19. Sequences were obtained from PBMCs or T cells enriched from blood (not recorded which). The V gene is TRBV5-4, the J gene TRBJ2-7, with 8 bases lining up with TRBD1. CDR3 amino acids: CASSGRDRSYEQYF. The CDR3 DNA sequence: TGTGCCAGCAGCGGCCGGGACAGGTCCTACGAGCAGTACTTC.